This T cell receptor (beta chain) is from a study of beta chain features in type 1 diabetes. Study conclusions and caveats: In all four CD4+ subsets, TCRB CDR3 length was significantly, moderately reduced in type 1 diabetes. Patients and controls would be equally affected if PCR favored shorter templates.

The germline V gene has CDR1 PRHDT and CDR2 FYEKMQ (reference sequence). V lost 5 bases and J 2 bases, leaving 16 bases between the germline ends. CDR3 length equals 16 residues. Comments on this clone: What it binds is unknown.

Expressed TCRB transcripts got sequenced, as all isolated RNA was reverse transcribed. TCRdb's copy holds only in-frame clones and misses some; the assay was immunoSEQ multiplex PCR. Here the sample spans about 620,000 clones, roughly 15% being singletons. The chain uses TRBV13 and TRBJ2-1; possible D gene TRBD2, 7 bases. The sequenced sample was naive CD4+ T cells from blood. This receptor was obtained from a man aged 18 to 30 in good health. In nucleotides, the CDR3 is TGTGCCAGCAGCCCAGGGGCAGGACTAGCCTACAATGAGCAGTTCTTC. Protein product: CASSPGAGLAYNEQFF.